This T cell receptor (beta chain) was observed in a study of T cells in localized non-small cell lung cancer. With V trimmed by 1 base and J by 2 bases, 3 bases remained unmatched. The CDR3 is made up of 17 amino acids. Germline V gene lookup returns CDR1 SGHVS and CDR2 FNYEAQ. As regards this clone: Antigen unknown.

Study outcomes and limitations: Adjacent uninvolved lung had the highest clonality, suggesting focused antigen responses. Without multi-region sequencing, intratumor heterogeneity could not be excluded.

Assay: immunoSEQ multiplex PCR; the TCRdb copy retains only in-frame clones and omits some. The table shows about 91,000 clones, with approximately 90% occurring only once. The rearrangement links TRBV7-6 to TRBJ1-3; TRBD1 agrees at 12 bases. The source material was peripheral blood, sampled before any cancer treatment. The TCR originated in a man between 40 and 69 years old with stage I squamous cell lung carcinoma. This CDR3 reads CASSLGDRGPAGNTIYF. The CDR3 DNA reads as TGTGCCAGCAGCTTAGGGGACAGGGGGCCGGCTGGAAACACCATATATTTT.